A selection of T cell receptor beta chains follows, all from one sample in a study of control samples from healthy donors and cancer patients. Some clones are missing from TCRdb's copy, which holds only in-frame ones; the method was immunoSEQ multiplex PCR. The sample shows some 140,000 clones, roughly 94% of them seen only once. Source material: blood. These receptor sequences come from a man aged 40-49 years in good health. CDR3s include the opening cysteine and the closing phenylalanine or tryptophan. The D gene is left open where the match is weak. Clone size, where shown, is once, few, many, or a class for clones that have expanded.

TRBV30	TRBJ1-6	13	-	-	TGTGCCTGGGCCGGGACCCAGGTTTCACCCCTCCACTTT	CAWAGTQVSPLHF
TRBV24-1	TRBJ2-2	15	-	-	TGTGCCACCAGTGAAAGCGGAGCGAACACCGGGGAGCTGTTTTTT	CATSESGANTGELFF
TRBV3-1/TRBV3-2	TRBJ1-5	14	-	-	TGTGCCAGCAGCCAATACGGGGGAGGTCAGCCCCAGCATTTT	CASSQYGGGQPQHF
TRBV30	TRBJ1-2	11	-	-	TGTGCCTTGGCGATCATCTATGGCTACACCTTC	CALAIIYGYTF
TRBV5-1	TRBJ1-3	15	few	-	TGCGCCAGCAGCACGACTGCATACTCTGGAAACACCATATATTTT	CASSTTAYSGNTIYF
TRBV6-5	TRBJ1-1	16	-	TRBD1	TGTGCCAGCAGTTACGCCCCGGGACAGGGGAACACTGAAGCTTTCTTT	CASSYAPGQGNTEAFF
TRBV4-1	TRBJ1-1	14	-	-	TGCGCCAGCAGCTACGGGGACGGCGGGACTGAAGCTTTCTTT	CASSYGDGGTEAFF
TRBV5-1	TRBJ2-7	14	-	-	TGCGCCAGCAGCCCCGGGACGCCTACCTACGAGCAGTACTTC	CASSPGTPTYEQYF
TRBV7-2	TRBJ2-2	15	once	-	TGTGCCAGCAGCAGGACTGCCACGAACACCGGGGAGCTGTTTTTT	CASSRTATNTGELFF
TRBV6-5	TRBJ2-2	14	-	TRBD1	TGTGCCAGCAGTCCAGGGACAGGGGCCGGGGAGCTGTTTTTT	CASSPGTGAGELFF
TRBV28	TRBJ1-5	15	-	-	TGTGCCAGCATCGACCGGGGAGCCCAAGGTCAGCCCCAGCATTTT	CASIDRGAQGQPQHF
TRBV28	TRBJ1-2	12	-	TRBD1	TGTGCCAGCAGTTGGGGACAGGTCGGCTACACCTTC	CASSWGQVGYTF
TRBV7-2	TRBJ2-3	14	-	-	TGTGCCAGCAGCAGAGCCAGGGAACAAGATACGCAGTATTTT	CASSRAREQDTQYF
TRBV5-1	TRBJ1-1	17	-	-	TGCGCCAGCAGCTTCTCCAAAGGGGCGGTTAGTAACACTGAAGCTTTCTTT	CASSFSKGAVSNTEAFF
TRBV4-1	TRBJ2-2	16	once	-	TGCGCCAGCAGCCTGGTGGCAGCTTCGAACACCGGGGAGCTGTTTTTT	CASSLVAASNTGELFF
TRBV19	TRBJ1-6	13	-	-	TGTGCCAGTAGTCTCGGACCTCATTCACCCCTCCACTTT	CASSLGPHSPLHF
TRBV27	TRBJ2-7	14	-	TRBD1	TGTGCCAGCACCTGGGGGACAGGGGATCGGGAGCAGTACTTC	CASTWGTGDREQYF
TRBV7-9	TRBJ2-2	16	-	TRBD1	TGTGCCAGCAGTTTCCCCCTGACAGGGGACACCGGGGAGCTGTTTTTT	CASSFPLTGDTGELFF
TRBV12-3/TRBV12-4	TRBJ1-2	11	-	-	TGTGCCAGCTCCCTTGGGGTTGGCTACACCTTC	CASSLGVGYTF
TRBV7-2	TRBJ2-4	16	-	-	TGTGCCAGCAGCTTAGACAGTACAATAGCCAAAAACATTCAGTACTTC	CASSLDSTIAKNIQYF
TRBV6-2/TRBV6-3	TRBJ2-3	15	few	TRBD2	TGTGCCAGCAGTTACCTAGCGGGGGCGGGAGATACGCAGTATTTT	CASSYLAGAGDTQYF
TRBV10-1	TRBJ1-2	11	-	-	TGCGCCAGTCTCTATAGGGGTGGCTACACCTTC	CASLYRGGYTF
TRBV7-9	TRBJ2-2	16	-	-	TGTGCCAGCAGTCCACATGCCAGGAAGAACACCGGGGAGCTGTTTTTT	CASSPHARKNTGELFF
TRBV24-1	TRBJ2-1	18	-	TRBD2	TGTGCCACCAGTGATTTGCCAGCGGGGGGCGTCTCCTACAATGAGCAGTTCTTC	CATSDLPAGGVSYNEQFF
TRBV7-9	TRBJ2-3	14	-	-	TGTGCCAGCAGCTCCGAGCGGACTACAGATACGCAGTATTTT	CASSSERTTDTQYF
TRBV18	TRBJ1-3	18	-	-	TGTGCCAGCTCACTAGTCGGGACTCCCAGAACCCCTGGAAACACCATATATTTT	CASSLVGTPRTPGNTIYF
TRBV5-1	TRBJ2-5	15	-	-	TGCGCCAGCAGCTTTGGCCCCGGGACGGAGGAGACCCAGTACTTC	CASSFGPGTEETQYF
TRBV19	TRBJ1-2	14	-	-	TGTGCCAGTAGGACCCTGTATCGGGGCTATGGCTACACCTTC	CASRTLYRGYGYTF
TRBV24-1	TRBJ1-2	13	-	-	TGTGCCACCAGTGATCCAGGGGACTATGGCTACACCTTC	CATSDPGDYGYTF
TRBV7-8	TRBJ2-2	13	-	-	TGTGCCAGCAGCCCCGGGTGGACCGGGGAGCTGTTTTTT	CASSPGWTGELFF
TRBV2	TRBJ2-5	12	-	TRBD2	TGTGCCAGCAGGCTAGCGGGAGAGACCCAGTACTTC	CASRLAGETQYF
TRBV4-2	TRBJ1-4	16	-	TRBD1	TGTGCCAGCAGCCGGGGGGACAGTGCAACTAATGAAAAACTGTTTTTT	CASSRGDSATNEKLFF
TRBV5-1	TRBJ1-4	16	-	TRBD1	TGCGCCAGCAGCGCGTCCCCTGACAGGGGCGGGGAAAAACTGTTTTTT	CASSASPDRGGEKLFF
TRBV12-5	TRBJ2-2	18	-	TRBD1	TGTGCTACCGAATTGGCCCTCGGTGGGGACAGTGACACCGGGGAGCTGTTTTTT	CATELALGGDSDTGELFF
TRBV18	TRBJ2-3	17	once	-	TGTGCCAGCTCACCACGCTTTGTAGAGACGGACACAGATACGCAGTATTTT	CASSPRFVETDTDTQYF
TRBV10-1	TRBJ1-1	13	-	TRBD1	TGCGCCAGCAGTAAGACAGGGGAGACTGAAGCTTTCTTT	CASSKTGETEAFF
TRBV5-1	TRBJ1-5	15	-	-	TGCGCCAGCAGCTTGACAGGTAATGGAGTTCAGCCCCAGCATTTT	CASSLTGNGVQPQHF
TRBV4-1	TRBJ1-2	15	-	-	TGCGCCAGCAGCCAAGAAATTTCGATATCCTATGGCTACACCTTC	CASSQEISISYGYTF
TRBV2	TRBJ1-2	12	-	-	TGTGCCAGCCTTACAGAAAACTATGGCTACACCTTC	CASLTENYGYTF
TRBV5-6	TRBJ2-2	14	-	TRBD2	TGTGCCAGCAGCCTACTAGCGAACACCGGGGAGCTGCTTTTT	CASSLLANTGELLF
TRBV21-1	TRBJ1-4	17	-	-	TGTGCCAGCAGCAAAGCGGGCAGGGGGCGGATTAATGAAAAACTGTTTTTT	CASSKAGRGRINEKLFF
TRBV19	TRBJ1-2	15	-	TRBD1	TGTGCCAGTAGTTTCGGGACAGGGCGGTTCTATGGCTACACCTTC	CASSFGTGRFYGYTF
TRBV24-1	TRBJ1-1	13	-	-	TGTGCCACCAAGGCCAAAATGAACACTGAAGCTTTCTTT	CATKAKMNTEAFF
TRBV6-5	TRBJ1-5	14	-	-	TGTGCCAGCAAGGGCCTCGGGGCGAACCAGCCCCAGCATTTT	CASKGLGANQPQHF
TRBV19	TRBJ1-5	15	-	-	TGTGCCAGTAGTTCCACAGGATATAGCAATCAGCCCCAGCATTTT	CASSSTGYSNQPQHF
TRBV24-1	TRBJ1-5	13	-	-	TGTGCCACCAGTGAAACTGCTAATCAGCCCCAGCATTTT	CATSETANQPQHF
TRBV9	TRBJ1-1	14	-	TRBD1	TGTGCCAGCGGTACAGGGGCCATGAACACTGAAGCTTTCTTT	CASGTGAMNTEAFF
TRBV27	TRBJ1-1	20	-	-	TGTGCCAGCAGTTTGTATTCGGAGGGGCCCGCCGCTTTAATGAACACTGAAGCTTTCTTT	CASSLYSEGPAALMNTEAFF
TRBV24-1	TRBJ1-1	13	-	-	TGTGCCACCGGGGACAACCTGAACACTGAAGCTTTCTTT	CATGDNLNTEAFF
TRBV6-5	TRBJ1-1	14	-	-	TGTGCCAGCAGTACCAGGGCGGAGAACACTGAAGCTTTCTTT	CASSTRAENTEAFF
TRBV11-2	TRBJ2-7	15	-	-	TGTGCCAGCAGACAGCCGGGCCGCGGGGCCTACGAGCAGTACTTC	CASRQPGRGAYEQYF
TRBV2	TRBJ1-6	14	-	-	TGTGCCAGCTCCGGGGGGGTTGGCAATTCACCCCTCCACTTT	CASSGGVGNSPLHF